The 27 T cell receptor beta chains below were found in one sample sequenced in a study of radiotherapy plus CTLA-4 blockade in lung cancer. The data were produced by immunoSEQ multiplex PCR, yet TCRdb's version contains in-frame clones alone and is incomplete. The data show tens of thousands of clones, with 60% to 85% seen just once and more than 20% held by the top ten. This specimen consisted of peripheral blood, obtained from a patient treated with radiotherapy plus ipilimumab. Receptor source: a human donor with non-small cell lung cancer that progressed on radiotherapy plus ipilimumab.

This clone appeared a single time. The chain has TRBV2 and TRBJ1-1; D gene uncertain. The germline gives CDR1 SNHLY, CDR2 FYNNEI. V was cut by 5 bases and J by 4 bases, with 11 bases left in between. The length of the CDR3 is 13 residues. The CDR3 DNA reads as TGTGCCAGCAGTATCGGGGTGGTCACTGAAGCTTTCTTT. Translation gives CASSIGVVTEAFF.

This chain uses TRBV7-6 with TRBJ2-3, with 8 bases identical to TRBD1. The J segment lost 2 bases and the V segment lost 5 bases, leaving 6 bases of the junction unmatched. Germline V gene data show CDR1 as SGHVS and CDR2 as FNYEAQ. The length of the CDR3 is 15 residues. CDR3 in amino acids: CASSPGGQDTDTQYF. The CDR3 nucleotides are TGTGCCAGCAGCCCAGGGGGACAGGACACAGATACGCAGTATTTT.

This clone turned up a few times. The chain combines TRBV4-2 with TRBJ2-7; 12 bases map to TRBD2. The CDR3 is made up of 15 amino acids. Germline V gives CDR1 LGHNA, CDR2 YNFKEQ. V lost 4 bases and J lost 7; bases outside the gene matches: 8. The CDR3 here is CASSPLAGGPGEQYF. The CDR3 DNA follows: TGTGCCAGCAGCCCCCTAGCGGGAGGGCCAGGGGAGCAGTACTTC.

This sequence joins TRBV11-2 and TRBJ2-3; 8 bases line up with TRBD2. There are 16 residues in the CDR3. CDR1 is SGHAT, CDR2 FQNNGV, per germline. J gave up 0 bases and V 5 bases, and 7 bases lay outside the gene matches. CDR3 region: CASSIHLAGSTDTQYF. In DNA, the CDR3 is TGTGCCAGCAGCATTCATTTAGCGGGGAGCACAGATACGCAGTATTTT.

In DNA, the CDR3 is TGTGCCAGCCGGGGGGCAGGGTACAATGAGCAGTTCTTC. Its translation is CASRGAGYNEQFF. The chain links TRBV6-1 to TRBJ2-1, with D maybe TRBD2 (7 bases). The CDR3 has 13 amino acids. V lost 8 bases and J 4 bases, leaving 12 bases between the germline ends. CDR1 MNHNS and CDR2 SASEGT come from the germline V gene.

V usage is TRBV28 and J usage is TRBJ2-4, with 7 bases matching TRBD1. Per the germline V gene, CDR1 is MDHEN and CDR2 is SYDVKM. This CDR3 spans 17 amino acids. Trimming at V came to 5 bases and at J to 6 bases, leaving 16 bases not matched to a gene. CDR3 coding DNA: TGTGCCAGCAGTACCTACAGGGGAACGACTGCGGGAAACATTCAGTACTTC. Translation gives CASSTYRGTTAGNIQYF.

V gene TRBV7-2 combines with J gene TRBJ2-1; D not resolved. Germline V lookup: CDR1 SGHTA, CDR2 FQGNSA. Trimming shortened V by 1 base and J by 4 bases, and 5 bases separated the two germline ends. The length of the CDR3 is 13 residues. In DNA form, the CDR3 reads TGTGCCAGCAGCTTAGAACCATACAATGAGCAGTTCTTC. It codes for CASSLEPYNEQFF.

The CDR3 region has the DNA TGTGCCAGCTCACCCCATGTGTGGAGTCGCGTCGTTATCTACGAGCAGTACTTC. This translates into CASSPHVWSRVVIYEQYF. The J gene is TRBJ2-7, the V gene TRBV18; no clear D gene. V was cut by 3 bases and J by 3 bases, with 24 bases left in between. The V gene's germline CDR1 is KGHSH and CDR2 LQKENI. This CDR3 contains 18 residues.

The J gene is TRBJ1-3, the V gene TRBV5-1; tentatively, D is TRBD1 (5 bases). The germline V gene encodes CDR1 SGHRS and CDR2 YFSETQ. The V and J ends lost 0 bases and 4 bases respectively, with 17 bases between them. CDR3 length equals 17 residues. CDR3 nucleotide sequence: TGCGCCAGCAGCTTGGACCCGGGGGGGAGGCACGGAAACACCATATATTTT. Its protein is CASSLDPGGRHGNTIYF.

This clone was recorded only once. This CDR3 is CASSPAGSYNEQFF. Written as DNA, the CDR3 is TGTGCCAGCAGTCCCGCTGGGTCCTACAATGAGCAGTTCTTC. This sequence joins TRBV28 and TRBJ2-1, with D hard to call. From germline, CDR1 is MDHEN and CDR2 SYDVKM. The length of the CDR3 is 14 residues. Trimming took off 5 bases at V and 1 base at J, with 9 bases between the two ends.

V usage is TRBV19 and J usage is TRBJ2-7; 9 bases line up with TRBD1. V lost 5 bases, J lost 2 bases, and 1 base stayed unmatched. CDR3 length: 13 residues. Germline lookup yields CDR1 LNHDA and CDR2 SQIVND (reference sequence). CDR3 in amino acids: CASSRTGAYEQYF. As DNA, the CDR3 is TGTGCCAGTAGTCGGACAGGGGCCTACGAGCAGTACTTC.

The rearrangement uses TRBV2 and TRBJ2-2, with a possible D match to TRBD2 (5 bases). Trimming cost V 5 bases and J 6 bases, with 10 bases left between them. The CDR3 covers 13 residues. Germline V gives CDR1 SNHLY, CDR2 FYNNEI. The CDR3 nucleotides are TGTGCCAGCAGTCTGGACTTTTCCGGGGAGCTGTTTTTT. This codes for CASSLDFSGELFF.

The chain links TRBV5-1 to TRBJ1-1, with TRBD1 matching over 7 bases. The germline gives CDR1 SGHRS, CDR2 YFSETQ. The CDR3 spans 15 residues. J gave up 5 bases and V 0 bases, and 7 bases lay outside the gene matches. CDR3: CASSLGNRGRTEAFF. The DNA of the CDR3 is TGCGCCAGCAGCTTGGGGAACAGGGGCAGGACTGAAGCTTTCTTT.

The chain couples TRBV4-1 to TRBJ2-1; 10 nucleotides agree with TRBD2. This CDR3 spans 18 amino acids. V lost 0 bases to trimming and J lost 6 bases; unmatched junction nucleotides: 11. CDR1 MGHRA and CDR2 YSYEKL come from the germline V gene. In DNA, the CDR3 is TGCGCCAGCAGCCAAGATCGTAAACTAGCGGGAAGCTTCAATGAGCAGTTCTTC. This sequence encodes CASSQDRKLAGSFNEQFF.

The chain couples TRBV5-1 to TRBJ1-1; D remains ambiguous. Trimming pared 4 bases from V and 4 bases from J, leaving 14 bases between. Germline CDR1 SGHRS, CDR2 YFSETQ. The CDR3 is 14 amino acids. This CDR3 reads CASSDRTGFTEAFF. CDR3 coding DNA: TGCGCCAGCAGCGACCGGACGGGGTTCACTGAAGCTTTCTTT. The whole variable domain, remainder taken from reference TRBV5-1 and TRBJ1-1, is KAGVTQTPRYLIKTRGQQVTLSCSPISGHRSVSWYQQTPGQGLQFLFEYFSETQRNKGNFPGRFSGRQFSNSRSEMNVSTLELGDSALYLCASSDRTGFTEAFFGQGTRLTVV.

This clone showed up just a few times. CDR3 in amino acids: CAISDNTYEQYF. In DNA, the CDR3 is TGTGCCATCAGTGACAACACATACGAGCAGTACTTC. The chain employs TRBV10-3 and TRBJ2-7; D is unresolved. CDR3 length: 12 amino acids. The germline gives CDR1 ENHRY, CDR2 SYGVKD. Trimming shortened V by 3 bases and J by 4 bases, and 7 bases separated the two germline ends.

The chain links TRBV9 to TRBJ2-5; TRBD1 matches 10 bases. After removal of 4 bases from V and 5 bases from J, the junction contained 8 bases not matched to a gene. The CDR3 totals 15 residues. Looked up from germline, CDR1 is SGDLS and CDR2 is YYNGEE. CDR3 DNA sequence: TGTGCCAGCAGCCCGTCGACAGGGGGCCTGGAGACCCAGTACTTC. Protein product: CASSPSTGGLETQYF.

The sample holds one count of this clone. The chain uses TRBV15 and TRBJ1-1, with TRBD1 identical over 7 bases. This CDR3 has 16 residues. V lost 6 bases, J lost 2 bases, and 12 bases stayed unmatched. CDR1 LNHNV and CDR2 YYDKDF come from the germline V gene (reference sequence). The DNA for the CDR3 is TGTGCCACCAGAGAGGAGCCTGGGACAGTCAACACTGAAGCTTTCTTT. Translation: CATREEPGTVNTEAFF.

The rearrangement joins TRBV14 to TRBJ2-1; no definite D call. V lost 1 base and J lost 9, with 10 bases in between. This CDR3 has 13 amino acids. Germline V gene lookup returns CDR1 SGHDN and CDR2 FVKESK. Written as DNA, the CDR3 is TGTGCCAGCAGCCAAGTTTTCAGTACTGAGCAGTTCTTC. Residues: CASSQVFSTEQFF.

J is TRBJ1-1 and V is TRBV4-1; D remains unclear. Deletions cut 5 bases from V and 0 bases from J, with 10 bases between. Germline V gene sequence: CDR1 MGHRA, CDR2 YSYEKL. This CDR3 spans 14 amino acids. The CDR3 DNA sequence: TGCGCCAGCAGCGTCCGGGTGATGAACACTGAAGCTTTCTTT. Translating it yields CASSVRVMNTEAFF.

The gene calls are TRBV9 and TRBJ2-3; TRBD2 might be the D (6 bases). There are 14 residues in the CDR3. V lost 0 bases and J lost 5, with 10 bases in between. Germline V gene sequence: CDR1 SGDLS, CDR2 YYNGEE. CDR3 sequence (DNA): TGTGCCAGCAGCGTAGGAACTAGCCTAGATACGCAGTATTTT. Protein sequence: CASSVGTSLDTQYF.

The chain is built from TRBV11-2 and TRBJ2-5, with 7 bases aligning to TRBD2. V was pared by 5 bases and J by 2 bases, with 5 bases of the junction left unmatched. The V gene's germline CDR1 is SGHAT and CDR2 FQNNGV. The CDR3 has 14 residues. The CDR3: CASSPPGGQETQYF. The CDR3 bases are TGTGCCAGCAGCCCGCCGGGGGGACAAGAGACCCAGTACTTC.

The CDR3 sequence: CASSQGLAGAAGYEQYF. In nucleotides, the CDR3 is TGCGCCAGCAGCCAAGGACTAGCGGGGGCGGCGGGCTACGAGCAGTACTTC. The J gene is TRBJ2-7, the V gene TRBV5-1; 13 bases map to TRBD2. Germline assignment: CDR1 SGHRS and CDR2 YFSETQ. The trim removed 4 bases at V and 3 bases at J, leaving 10 bases unmatched. The CDR3 is made up of 17 amino acids.

This clone was seen only a few times. This chain uses TRBV13 with TRBJ2-3; possibly TRBD1 for D (5 bases). Germline V lookup: CDR1 PRHDT, CDR2 FYEKMQ (reference sequence). The ends were cut back, 0 bases at V and 2 bases at J, with 9 bases in the middle. The CDR3 has 15 amino acids. CDR3 coding DNA: TGTGCCAGCAGCTTAGGAACAGGACCCACAGATACGCAGTATTTT. Translation gives CASSLGTGPTDTQYF.

Concerning this clone itself: The junction departs from the called germline gene at one end, perhaps through a read error. This chain links TRBV7-9 with TRBJ1-2; 8 bases line up with TRBD1. The CDR3 has 16 residues. CDR1 is SEHNR and CDR2 is FQNEAQ in the germline V gene (reference sequence). The CDR3 nucleotides are TGTGCCAGCAGCTTAGCACCGGACAGGGCTAATTATGGCTACACCTTC. Translated, it gives CASSLAPDRANYGYTF.

The gene calls are TRBV7-2 and TRBJ1-2, with D unclear. Trimming shortened V by 4 bases and J by 4 bases, and 13 bases separated the two germline ends. Germline CDR1 and CDR2: SGHTA and FQGNSA. The CDR3 has 14 amino acids. Here the CDR3 DNA reads TGTGCCAGCAGCTCCAGGACGGAACCCTATGGCTACACCTTC. This gives the protein CASSSRTEPYGYTF.

The V and J genes are TRBV7-6 and TRBJ1-2; D might be TRBD1 (5 bases). The CDR3 is 12 residues long. Germline CDR1 reads SGHVS; CDR2 reads FNYEAQ. Trimming left V 2 bases short and J 14 bases short, with 15 bases between. CDR3 in amino acids: CASSLWGEPPTF. CDR3 sequence (DNA): TGTGCCAGCAGCTTATGGGGGGAACCCCCAACCTTC.